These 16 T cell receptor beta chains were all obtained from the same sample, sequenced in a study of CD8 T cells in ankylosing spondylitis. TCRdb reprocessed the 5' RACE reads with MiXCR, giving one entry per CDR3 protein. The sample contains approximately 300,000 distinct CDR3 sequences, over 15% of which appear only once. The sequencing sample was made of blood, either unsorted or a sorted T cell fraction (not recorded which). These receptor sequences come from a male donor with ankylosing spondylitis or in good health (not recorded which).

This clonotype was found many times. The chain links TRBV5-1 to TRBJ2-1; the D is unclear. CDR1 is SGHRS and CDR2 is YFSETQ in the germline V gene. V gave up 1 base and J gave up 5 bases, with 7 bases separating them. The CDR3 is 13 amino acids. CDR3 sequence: CASSLPRNNEQFF. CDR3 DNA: TGCGCCAGCAGCTTGCCCAGGAACAATGAGCAGTTCTTC.

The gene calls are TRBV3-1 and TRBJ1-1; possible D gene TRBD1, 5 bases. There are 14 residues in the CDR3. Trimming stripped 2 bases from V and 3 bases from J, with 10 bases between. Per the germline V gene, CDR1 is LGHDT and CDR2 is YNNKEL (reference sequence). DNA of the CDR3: TGTGCCAGCAGCCAACTTCAGGGCGACACTGAAGCTTTCTTT. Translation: CASSQLQGDTEAFF.

CDR3 bases: TGTGCCAGCAGCCCCCGGAGCGGAGCGGGAGTTGGAGAGACCCAGTACTTC. Translated: CASSPRSGAGVGETQYF. The rearrangement links TRBV7-2 to TRBJ2-5, with 8 bases aligning to TRBD2. J was trimmed by 4 bases and V by 5 bases; bases with no gene match: 15. CDR1 is SGHTA, CDR2 FQGNSA, per germline. The length of the CDR3 is 17 residues.

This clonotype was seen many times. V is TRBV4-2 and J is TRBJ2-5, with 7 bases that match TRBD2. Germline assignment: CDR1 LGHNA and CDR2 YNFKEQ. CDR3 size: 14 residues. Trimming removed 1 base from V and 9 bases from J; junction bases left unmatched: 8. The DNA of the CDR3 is TGTGCCAGCAGCCAAGGGGAGGGCTTGAAGGCCCAGTACTTC. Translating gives CASSQGEGLKAQYF.

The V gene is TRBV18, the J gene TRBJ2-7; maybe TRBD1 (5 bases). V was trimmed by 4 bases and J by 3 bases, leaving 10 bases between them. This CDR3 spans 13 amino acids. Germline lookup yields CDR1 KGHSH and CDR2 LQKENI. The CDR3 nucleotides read TGTGCCAGCTCACTCGGACACCGCTACGAGCAGTACGTC. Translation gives CASSLGHRYEQYV.

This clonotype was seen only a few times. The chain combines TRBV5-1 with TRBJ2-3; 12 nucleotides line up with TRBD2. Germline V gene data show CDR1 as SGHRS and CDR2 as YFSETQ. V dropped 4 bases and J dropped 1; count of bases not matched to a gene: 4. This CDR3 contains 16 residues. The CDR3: CASSNRLAGGTDTQYF. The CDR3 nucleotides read TGCGCCAGCAGCAACCGACTAGCGGGGGGCACAGATACGCAGTATTTT.

The CDR3 protein is CASSLLAVRETQYF. The CDR3 bases are TGTGCCAGCAGCTTACTGGCGGTACGGGAGACCCAGTACTTC. The gene calls are TRBV7-2 and TRBJ2-5; the D is unclear. The V end was cut by 2 bases, the J end by 5 bases, with 12 bases between. CDR1 is SGHTA and CDR2 is FQGNSA in the germline V gene. CDR3 length equals 14 residues.

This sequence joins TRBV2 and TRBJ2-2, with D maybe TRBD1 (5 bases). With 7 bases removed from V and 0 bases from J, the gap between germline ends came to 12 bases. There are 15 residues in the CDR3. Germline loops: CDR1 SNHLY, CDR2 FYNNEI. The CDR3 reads CASNQQTANTGELFF. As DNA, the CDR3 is TGTGCCAGCAATCAACAGACAGCGAACACCGGGGAGCTGTTTTTT.

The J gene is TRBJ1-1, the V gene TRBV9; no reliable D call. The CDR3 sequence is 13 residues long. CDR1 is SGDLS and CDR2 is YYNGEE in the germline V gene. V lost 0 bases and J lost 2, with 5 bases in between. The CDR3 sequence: CASSVAINTEAFF. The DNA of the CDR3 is TGTGCCAGCAGCGTAGCTATAAACACTGAAGCTTTCTTT.

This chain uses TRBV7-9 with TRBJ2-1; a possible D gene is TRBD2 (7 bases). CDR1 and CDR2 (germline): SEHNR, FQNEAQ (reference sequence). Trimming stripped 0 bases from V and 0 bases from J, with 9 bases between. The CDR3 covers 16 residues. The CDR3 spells CASSLAGGRSYNEQFF. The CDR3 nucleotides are TGTGCCAGCAGCTTAGCCGGGGGGCGCTCCTACAATGAGCAGTTCTTC.

CDR3 in amino acids: CASSLSASRHGAFF. The CDR3, as DNA: TGTGCCAGCAGTTTATCGGCGAGCAGGCACGGAGCTTTCTTT. V usage is TRBV27 and J usage is TRBJ1-1; no definite D call. This CDR3 contains 14 residues. Germline loops: CDR1 MNHEY, CDR2 SMNVEV (reference sequence). Trimming left V 0 bases short and J 10 bases short, with 15 bases between.

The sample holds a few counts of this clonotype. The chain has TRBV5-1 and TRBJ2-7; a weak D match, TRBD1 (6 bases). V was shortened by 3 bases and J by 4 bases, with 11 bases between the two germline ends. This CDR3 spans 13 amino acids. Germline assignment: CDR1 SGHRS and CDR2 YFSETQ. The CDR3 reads CASSSDREYEQYV. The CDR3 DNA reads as TGCGCCAGCAGCTCGGACAGAGAGTACGAGCAGTACGTC.

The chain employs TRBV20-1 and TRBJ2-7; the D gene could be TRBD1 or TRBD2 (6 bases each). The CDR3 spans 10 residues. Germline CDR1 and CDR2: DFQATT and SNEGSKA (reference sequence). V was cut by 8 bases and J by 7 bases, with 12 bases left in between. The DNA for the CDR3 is TGCAGTACGGGGGCGTTGGAGCAGTACGTC. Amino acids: CSTGALEQYV.

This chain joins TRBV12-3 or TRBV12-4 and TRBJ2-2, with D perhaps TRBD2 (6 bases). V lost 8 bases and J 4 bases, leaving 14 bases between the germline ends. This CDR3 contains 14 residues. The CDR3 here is CASRGGAGTGELFF. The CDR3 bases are TGTGCCAGCCGTGGAGGGGCGGGCACCGGGGAGCTGTTTTTT.

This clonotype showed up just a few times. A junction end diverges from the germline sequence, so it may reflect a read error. The DNA of the CDR3 is TGTGCCAGCAGCCAATCGGCCAGCAAACAGCCCCAGCATTTT. Its protein product is CASSQSASKQPQHF. V usage is TRBV16 and J usage is TRBJ1-5, with D unclear. Germline V gene sequence: CDR1 KGHSY, CDR2 FQNENV. CDR3 size: 14 residues.

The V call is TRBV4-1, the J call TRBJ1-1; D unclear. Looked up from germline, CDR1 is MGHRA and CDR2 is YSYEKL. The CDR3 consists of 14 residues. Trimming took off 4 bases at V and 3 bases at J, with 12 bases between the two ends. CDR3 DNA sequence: TGCGCCAGCAGCCCTCGACTGAGGGACACTGAAGCTTTCTTT. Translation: CASSPRLRDTEAFF.